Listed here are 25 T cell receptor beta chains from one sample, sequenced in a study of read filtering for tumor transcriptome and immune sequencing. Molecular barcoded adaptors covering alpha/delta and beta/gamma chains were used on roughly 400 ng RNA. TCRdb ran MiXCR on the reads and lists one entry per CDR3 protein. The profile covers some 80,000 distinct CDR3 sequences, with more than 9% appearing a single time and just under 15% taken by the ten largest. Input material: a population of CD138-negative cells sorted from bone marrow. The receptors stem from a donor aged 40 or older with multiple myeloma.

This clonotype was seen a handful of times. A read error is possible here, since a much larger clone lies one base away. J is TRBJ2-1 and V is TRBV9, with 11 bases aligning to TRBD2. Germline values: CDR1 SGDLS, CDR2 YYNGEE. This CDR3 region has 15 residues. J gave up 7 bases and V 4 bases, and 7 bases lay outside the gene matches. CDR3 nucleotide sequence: TGTGCCAGCAGCCCCCGACTAGCGGGAAGGAATGAGCAGTTCTTC. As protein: CASSPRLAGRNEQFF.

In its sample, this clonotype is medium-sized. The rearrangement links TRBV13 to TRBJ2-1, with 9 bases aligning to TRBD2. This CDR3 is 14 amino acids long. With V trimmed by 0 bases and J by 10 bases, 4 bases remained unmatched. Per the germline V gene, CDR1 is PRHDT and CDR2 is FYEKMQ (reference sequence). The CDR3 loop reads CASSLGILAGEQFF. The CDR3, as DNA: TGTGCCAGCAGCTTAGGAATCCTAGCGGGAGAGCAGTTCTTC.

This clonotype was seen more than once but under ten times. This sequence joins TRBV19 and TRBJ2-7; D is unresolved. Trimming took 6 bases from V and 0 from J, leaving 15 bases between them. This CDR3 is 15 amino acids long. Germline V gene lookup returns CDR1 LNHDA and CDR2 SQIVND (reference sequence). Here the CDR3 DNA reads TGTGCCAGTAGAGTTTCGGCAACCAGCTCCTACGAGCAGTACTTC. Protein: CASRVSATSSYEQYF. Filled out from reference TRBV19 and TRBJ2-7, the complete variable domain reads DGGITQSPKYLFRKEGQNVTLSCEQNLNHDAMYWYRQDPGQGLRLIYYSQIVNDFQKGDIAEGYSVSREKKESFPLTVTSAQKNPTAFYLCASRVSATSSYEQYFGPGTRLTVT.

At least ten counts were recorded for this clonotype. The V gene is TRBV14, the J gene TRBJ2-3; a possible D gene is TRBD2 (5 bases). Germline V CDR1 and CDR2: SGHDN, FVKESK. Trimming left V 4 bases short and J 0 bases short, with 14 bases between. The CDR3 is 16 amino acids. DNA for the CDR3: TGTGCCAGCAGCCCGCTGGAAGCGGCTAGCACAGATACGCAGTATTTT. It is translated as CASSPLEAASTDTQYF.

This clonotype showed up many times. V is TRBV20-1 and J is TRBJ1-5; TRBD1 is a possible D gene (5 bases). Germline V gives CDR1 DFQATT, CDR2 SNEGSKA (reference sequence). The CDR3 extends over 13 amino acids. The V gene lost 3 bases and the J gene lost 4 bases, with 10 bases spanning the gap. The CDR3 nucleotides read TGCAGTGCTAGCCCCGGGGGGAATCAGCCCCAGCATTTT. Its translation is CSASPGGNQPQHF.

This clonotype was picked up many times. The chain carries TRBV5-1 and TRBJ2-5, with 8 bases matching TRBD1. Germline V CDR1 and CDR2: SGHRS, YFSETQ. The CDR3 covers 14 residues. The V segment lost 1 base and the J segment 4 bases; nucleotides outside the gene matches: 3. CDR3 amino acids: CASSLQGAGETQYF. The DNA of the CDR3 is TGCGCCAGCAGCTTGCAGGGGGCTGGAGAGACCCAGTACTTC.

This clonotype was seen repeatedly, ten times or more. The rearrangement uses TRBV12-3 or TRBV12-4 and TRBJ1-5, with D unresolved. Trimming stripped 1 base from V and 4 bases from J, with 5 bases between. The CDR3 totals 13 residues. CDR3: CASSLELNQPQHF. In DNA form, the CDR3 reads TGTGCCAGCAGTTTAGAACTAAATCAGCCCCAGCATTTT.

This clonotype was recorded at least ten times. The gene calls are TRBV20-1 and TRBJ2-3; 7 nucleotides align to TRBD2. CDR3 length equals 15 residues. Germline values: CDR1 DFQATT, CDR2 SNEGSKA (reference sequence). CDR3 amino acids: CTPAPRLADTDTQYF. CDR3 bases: TGCACCCCGGCCCCCCGACTAGCCGACACAGATACGCAGTATTTT.

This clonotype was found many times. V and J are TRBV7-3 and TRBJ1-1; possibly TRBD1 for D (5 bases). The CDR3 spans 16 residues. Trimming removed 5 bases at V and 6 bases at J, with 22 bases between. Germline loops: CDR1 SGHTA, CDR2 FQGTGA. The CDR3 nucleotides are TGTGCCAGCAGCCCCAAGGCAGGGAGCCAGATGGCTGAAGCTTTCTTT. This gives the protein CASSPKAGSQMAEAFF.

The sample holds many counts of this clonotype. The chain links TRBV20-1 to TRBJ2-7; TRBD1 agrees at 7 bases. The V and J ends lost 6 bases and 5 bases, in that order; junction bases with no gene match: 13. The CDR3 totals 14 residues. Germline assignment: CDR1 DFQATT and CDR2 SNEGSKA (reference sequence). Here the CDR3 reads CSANDRVSLDEQYF. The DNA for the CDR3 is TGCAGTGCCAACGACAGGGTATCGTTAGACGAGCAGTACTTC.

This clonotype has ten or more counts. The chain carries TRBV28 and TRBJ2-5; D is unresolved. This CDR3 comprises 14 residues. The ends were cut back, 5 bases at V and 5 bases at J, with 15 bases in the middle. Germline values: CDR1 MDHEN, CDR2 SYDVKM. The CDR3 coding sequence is TGTGCCAGCAGTACTACCCCGCCCCGGGAGACCCAGTACTTC. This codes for CASSTTPPRETQYF.

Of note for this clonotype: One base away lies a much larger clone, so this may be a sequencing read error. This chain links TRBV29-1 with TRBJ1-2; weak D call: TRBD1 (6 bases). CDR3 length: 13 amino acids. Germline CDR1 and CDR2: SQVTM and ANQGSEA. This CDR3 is CSVEEGGNYRYTF. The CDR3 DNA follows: TGCAGCGTTGAAGAGGGGGGCAACTATCGCTACACCTTC.

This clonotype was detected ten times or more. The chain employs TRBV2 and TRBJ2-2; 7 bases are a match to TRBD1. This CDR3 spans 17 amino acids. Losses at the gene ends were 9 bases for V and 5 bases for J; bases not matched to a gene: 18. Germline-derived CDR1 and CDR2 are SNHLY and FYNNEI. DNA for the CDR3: TGTGCCAGTCATTCTGGGGGAAGACAGGGATGGACCGGGGAGCTGTTTTTT. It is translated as CASHSGGRQGWTGELFF.

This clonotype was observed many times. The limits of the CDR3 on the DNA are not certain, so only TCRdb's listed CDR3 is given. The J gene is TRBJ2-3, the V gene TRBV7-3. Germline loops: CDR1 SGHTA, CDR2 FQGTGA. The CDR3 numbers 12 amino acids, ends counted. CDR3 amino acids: CASSLFLYTQYF.

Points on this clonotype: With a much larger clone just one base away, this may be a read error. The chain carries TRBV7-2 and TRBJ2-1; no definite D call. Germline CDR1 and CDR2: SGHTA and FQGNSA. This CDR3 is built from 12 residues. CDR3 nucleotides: TGTGTCAGCAGTCGGCTATACAATGAGCAGTTCTTC. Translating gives CVSSRLYNEQFF.

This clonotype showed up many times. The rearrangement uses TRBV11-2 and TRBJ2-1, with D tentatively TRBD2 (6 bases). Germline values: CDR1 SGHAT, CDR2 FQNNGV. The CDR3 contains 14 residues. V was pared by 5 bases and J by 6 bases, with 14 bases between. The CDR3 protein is CASSERLGSNEQFF. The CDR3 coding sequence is TGTGCCAGCAGCGAACGACTAGGCTCCAATGAGCAGTTCTTC.

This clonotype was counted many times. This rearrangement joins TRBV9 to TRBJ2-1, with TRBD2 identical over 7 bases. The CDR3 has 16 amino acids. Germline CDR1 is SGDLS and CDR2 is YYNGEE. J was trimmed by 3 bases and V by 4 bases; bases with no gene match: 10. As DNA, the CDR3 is TGTGCCAGCAGCTCCGAAGCGGGGACCTACTACAATGAGCAGTTCTTC. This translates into CASSSEAGTYYNEQFF. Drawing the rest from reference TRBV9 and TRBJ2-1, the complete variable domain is DSGVTQTPKHLITATGQRVTLRCSPRSGDLSVYWYQQSLDQGLQFLIQYYNGEERAKGNILERFSAQQFPDLHSELNLSSLELGDSALYFCASSSEAGTYYNEQFFGPGTRLTVL.

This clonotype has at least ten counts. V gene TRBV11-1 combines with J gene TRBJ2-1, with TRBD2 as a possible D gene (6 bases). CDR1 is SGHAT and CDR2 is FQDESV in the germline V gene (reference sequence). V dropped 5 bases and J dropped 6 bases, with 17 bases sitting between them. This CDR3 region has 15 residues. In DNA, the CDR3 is TGTGCCAGCAGCCCCGGAGTAGCGGAGCCCAATGAGCAGTTCTTC. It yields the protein CASSPGVAEPNEQFF.

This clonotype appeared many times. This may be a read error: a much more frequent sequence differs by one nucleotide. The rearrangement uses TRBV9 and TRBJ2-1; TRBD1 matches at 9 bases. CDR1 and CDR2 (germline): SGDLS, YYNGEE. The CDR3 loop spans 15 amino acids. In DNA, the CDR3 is TGTGCCAGCAGCGAACAGGGGGCACCCTACAATGGGCAGTTCTTC. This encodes CASSEQGAPYNGQFF.

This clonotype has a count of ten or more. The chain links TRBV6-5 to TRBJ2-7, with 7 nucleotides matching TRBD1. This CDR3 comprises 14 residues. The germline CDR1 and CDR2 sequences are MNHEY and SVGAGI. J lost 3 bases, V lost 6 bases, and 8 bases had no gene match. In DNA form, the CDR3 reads TGTGCCAGCAGCCCTCAGACAGGGAGCTACGAGCAGTACTTC. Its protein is CASSPQTGSYEQYF.

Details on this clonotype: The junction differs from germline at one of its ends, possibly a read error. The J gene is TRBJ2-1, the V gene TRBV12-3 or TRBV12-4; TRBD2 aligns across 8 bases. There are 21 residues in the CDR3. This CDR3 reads CASSPNPGGLVGGSSYNERFF. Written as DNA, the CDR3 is TGTGCCAGCAGTCCAAACCCCGGGGGACTAGTGGGGGGCAGCTCCTACAATGAGCGGTTCTTC.

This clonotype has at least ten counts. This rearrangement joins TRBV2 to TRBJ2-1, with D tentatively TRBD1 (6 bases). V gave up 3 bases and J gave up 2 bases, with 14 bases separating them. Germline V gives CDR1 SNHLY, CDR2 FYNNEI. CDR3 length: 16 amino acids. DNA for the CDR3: TGTGCCAGCAGTGATCCTGGACAGATCACCTACAATGAGCAGTTCTTC. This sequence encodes CASSDPGQITYNEQFF.

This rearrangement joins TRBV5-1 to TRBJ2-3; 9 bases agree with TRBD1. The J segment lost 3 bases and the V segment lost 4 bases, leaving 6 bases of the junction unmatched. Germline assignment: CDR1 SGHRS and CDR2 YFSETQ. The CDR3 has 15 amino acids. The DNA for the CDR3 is TGCGCCAGCAGCAGGGGACAGGGTGGAACAGATACGCAGTATTTT. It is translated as CASSRGQGGTDTQYF.

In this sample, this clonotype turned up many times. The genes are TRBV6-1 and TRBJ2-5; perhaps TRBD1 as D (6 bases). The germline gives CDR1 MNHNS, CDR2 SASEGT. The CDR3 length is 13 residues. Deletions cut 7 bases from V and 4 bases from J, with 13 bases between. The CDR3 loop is CASKRGSPETQYF. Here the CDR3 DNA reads TGTGCCAGCAAGAGGGGGAGCCCAGAGACCCAGTACTTC.

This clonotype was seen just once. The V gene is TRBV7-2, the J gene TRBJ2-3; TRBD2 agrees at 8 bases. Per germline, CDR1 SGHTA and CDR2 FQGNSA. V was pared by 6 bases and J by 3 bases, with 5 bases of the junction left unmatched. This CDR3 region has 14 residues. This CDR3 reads CASSFSGATDTQYF. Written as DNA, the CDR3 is TGTGCCAGCAGTTTTAGCGGGGCGACAGATACGCAGTATTTT.